This TCR beta chain came from a study of cytomegalovirus exposure and HLA in healthy donors. The germline V gene encodes CDR1 MNHEY and CDR2 SVGAGI. Trimming took 4 bases from V and 1 from J, leaving 8 bases between them. The CDR3 runs 14 residues. With 60 Vbeta and 13 Jbeta primers, the PCR was carried out. Clones were sequenced by immunoSEQ multiplex PCR, and TCRdb holds only the in-frame ones, with some missing. Of more than 150,000 clones in the sample, 65% to 85% are singletons; the top ten hold around 7%. This sequence was found in a middle-aged woman in good health and CMV-seropositive. The chain joins TRBV6-5 to TRBJ2-1, with D possibly TRBD1 on 6 matching bases. Sequencing was performed on PBMCs. CDR3 region: CASSLQGSYNEQFF. The CDR3 nucleotides are TGTGCCAGCAGTTTACAGGGATCCTACAATGAGCAGTTCTTC.